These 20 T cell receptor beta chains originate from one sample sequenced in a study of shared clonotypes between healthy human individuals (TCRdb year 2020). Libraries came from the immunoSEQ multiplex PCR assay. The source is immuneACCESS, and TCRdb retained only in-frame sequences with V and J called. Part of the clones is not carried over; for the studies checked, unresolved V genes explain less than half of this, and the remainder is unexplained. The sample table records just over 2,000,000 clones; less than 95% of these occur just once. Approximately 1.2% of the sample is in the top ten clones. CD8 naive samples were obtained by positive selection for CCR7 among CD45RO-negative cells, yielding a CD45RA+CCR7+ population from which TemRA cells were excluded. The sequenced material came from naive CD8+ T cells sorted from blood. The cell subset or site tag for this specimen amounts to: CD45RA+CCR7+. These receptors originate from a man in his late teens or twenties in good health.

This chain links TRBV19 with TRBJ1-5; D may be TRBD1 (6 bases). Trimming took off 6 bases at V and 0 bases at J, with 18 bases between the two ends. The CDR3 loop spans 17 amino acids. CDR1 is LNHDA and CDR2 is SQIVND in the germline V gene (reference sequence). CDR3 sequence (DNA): TGTGCCAGTAGGGACAGAGGCTTTTCCTATAGCAATCAGCCCCAGCATTTT. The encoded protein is CASRDRGFSYSNQPQHF.

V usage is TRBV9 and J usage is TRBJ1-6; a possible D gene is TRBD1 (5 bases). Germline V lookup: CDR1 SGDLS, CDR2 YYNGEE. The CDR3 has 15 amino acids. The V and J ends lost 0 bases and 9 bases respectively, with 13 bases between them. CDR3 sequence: CASSVEGLPGSPLHF. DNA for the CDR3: TGTGCCAGCAGCGTAGAGGGGCTACCTGGTTCACCCCTCCACTTT.

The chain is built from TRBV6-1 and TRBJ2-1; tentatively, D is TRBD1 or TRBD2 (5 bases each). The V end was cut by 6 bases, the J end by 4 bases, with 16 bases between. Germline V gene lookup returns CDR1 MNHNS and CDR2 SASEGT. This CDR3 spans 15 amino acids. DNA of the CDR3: TGTGCCAGCAGGGGGACGGGACGGGTTTACAATGAGCAGTTCTTC. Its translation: CASRGTGRVYNEQFF.

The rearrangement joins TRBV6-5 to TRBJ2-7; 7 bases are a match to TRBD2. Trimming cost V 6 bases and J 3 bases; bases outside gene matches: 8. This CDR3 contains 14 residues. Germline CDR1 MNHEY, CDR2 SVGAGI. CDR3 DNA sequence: TGTGCCAGCAGCCGCAGGCAGCGGGGCTACGAGCAGTACTTC. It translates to CASSRRQRGYEQYF.

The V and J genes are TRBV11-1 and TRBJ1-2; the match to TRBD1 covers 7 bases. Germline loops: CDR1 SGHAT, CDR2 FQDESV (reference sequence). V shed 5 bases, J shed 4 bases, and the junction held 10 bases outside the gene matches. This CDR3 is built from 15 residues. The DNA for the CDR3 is TGTGCCAGCAGCGACAGCGAACAGGGGATCTATGGCTACACCTTC. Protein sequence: CASSDSEQGIYGYTF.

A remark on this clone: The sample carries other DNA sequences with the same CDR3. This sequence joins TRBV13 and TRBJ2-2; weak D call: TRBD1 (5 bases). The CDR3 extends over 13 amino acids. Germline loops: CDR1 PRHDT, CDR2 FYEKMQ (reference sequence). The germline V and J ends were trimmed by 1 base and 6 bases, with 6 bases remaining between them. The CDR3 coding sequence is TGTGCCAGCAGCTTAGAAGGGGCCGGGGAGCTGTTTTTT. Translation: CASSLEGAGELFF.

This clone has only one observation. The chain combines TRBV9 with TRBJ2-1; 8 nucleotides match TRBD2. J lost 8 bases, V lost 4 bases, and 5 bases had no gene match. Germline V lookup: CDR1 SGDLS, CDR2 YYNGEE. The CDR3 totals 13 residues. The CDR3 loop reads CASSSSGSHEQFF. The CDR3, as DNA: TGTGCCAGCAGCTCAAGCGGGAGCCATGAGCAGTTCTTC. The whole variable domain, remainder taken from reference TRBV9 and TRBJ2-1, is DSGVTQTPKHLITATGQRVTLRCSPRSGDLSVYWYQQSLDQGLQFLIQYYNGEERAKGNILERFSAQQFPDLHSELNLSSLELGDSALYFCASSSSGSHEQFFGPGTRLTVL.

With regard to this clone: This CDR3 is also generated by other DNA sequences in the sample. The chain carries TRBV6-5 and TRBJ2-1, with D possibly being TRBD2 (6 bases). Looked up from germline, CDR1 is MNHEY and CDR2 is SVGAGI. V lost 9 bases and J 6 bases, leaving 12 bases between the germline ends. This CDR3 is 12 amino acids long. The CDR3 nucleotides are TGTGCCAGTGGGGGGACCTCCAATGAGCAGTTCTTC. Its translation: CASGGTSNEQFF.

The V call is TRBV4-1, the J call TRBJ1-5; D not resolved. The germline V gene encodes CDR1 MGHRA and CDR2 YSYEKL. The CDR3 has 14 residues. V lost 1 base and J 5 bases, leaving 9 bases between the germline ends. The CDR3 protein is CASSQVQADQPQHF. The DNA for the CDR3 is TGCGCCAGCAGCCAAGTGCAGGCAGATCAGCCCCAGCATTTT.

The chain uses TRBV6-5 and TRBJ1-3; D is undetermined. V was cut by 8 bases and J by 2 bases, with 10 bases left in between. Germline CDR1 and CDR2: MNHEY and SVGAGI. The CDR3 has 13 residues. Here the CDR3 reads CASAPSTGNTIYF. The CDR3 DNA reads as TGTGCCAGCGCCCCTTCAACTGGAAACACCATATATTTT.

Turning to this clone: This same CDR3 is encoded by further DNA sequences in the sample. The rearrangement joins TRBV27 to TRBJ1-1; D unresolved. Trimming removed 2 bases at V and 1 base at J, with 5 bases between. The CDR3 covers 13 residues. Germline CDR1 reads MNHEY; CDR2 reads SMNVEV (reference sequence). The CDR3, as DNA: TGTGCCAGCAGTTTAGAGGAGAACACTGAAGCTTTCTTT. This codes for CASSLEENTEAFF.

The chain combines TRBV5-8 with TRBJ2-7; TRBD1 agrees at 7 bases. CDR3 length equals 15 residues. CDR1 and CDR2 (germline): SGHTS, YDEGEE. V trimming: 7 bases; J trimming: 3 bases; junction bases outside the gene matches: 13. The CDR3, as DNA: TGTGCCAGCGCTCCCCCACCAGGGGGTATCTACGAGCAGTACTTC. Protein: CASAPPPGGIYEQYF.

The CDR3 spells CASSQFRGLNTEAFF. CDR3 coding DNA: TGCGCCAGCAGCCAATTCAGGGGGTTGAACACTGAAGCTTTCTTT. The rearrangement joins TRBV4-1 to TRBJ1-1, with 7 bases fitting TRBD1. In germline, CDR1 is MGHRA, CDR2 YSYEKL. This CDR3 is built from 15 residues. The V segment lost 2 bases and the J segment 0 bases; nucleotides outside the gene matches: 3.

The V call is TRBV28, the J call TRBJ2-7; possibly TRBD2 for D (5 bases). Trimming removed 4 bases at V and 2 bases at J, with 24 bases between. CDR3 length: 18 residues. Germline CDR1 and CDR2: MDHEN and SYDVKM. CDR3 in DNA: TGTGCCAGCAGTTCACTCCTCCTAACCGGGAACAGTCCCTACGAGCAGTACTTC. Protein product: CASSSLLLTGNSPYEQYF.

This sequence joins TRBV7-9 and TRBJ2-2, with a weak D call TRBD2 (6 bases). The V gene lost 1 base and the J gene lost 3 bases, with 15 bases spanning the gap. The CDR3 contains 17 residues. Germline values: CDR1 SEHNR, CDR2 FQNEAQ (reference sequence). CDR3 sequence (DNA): TGTGCCAGCAGCTTAGAGGAGGCGGGGTCTGACACCGGGGAGCTGTTTTTT. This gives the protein CASSLEEAGSDTGELFF.

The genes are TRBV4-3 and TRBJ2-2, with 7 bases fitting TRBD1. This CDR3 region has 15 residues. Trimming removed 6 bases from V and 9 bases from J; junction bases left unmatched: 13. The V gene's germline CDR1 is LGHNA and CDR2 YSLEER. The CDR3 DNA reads TGCGCCAGCAGTCTGGGACAGTTAACTACTAGGGAGCTGTTTTTT. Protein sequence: CASSLGQLTTRELFF.

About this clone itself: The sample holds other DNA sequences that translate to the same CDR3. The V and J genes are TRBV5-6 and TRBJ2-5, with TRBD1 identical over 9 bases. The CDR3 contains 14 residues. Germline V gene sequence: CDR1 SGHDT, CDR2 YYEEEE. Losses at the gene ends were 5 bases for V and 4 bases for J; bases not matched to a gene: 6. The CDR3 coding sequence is TGTGCCAGCAGTTCCGGGACAGGGAGAGAGACCCAGTACTTC. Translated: CASSSGTGRETQYF.

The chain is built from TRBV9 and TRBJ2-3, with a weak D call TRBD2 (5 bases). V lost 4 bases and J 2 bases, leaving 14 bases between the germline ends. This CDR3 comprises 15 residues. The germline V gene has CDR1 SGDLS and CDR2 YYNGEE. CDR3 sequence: CASSPETSTTDTQYF. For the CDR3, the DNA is TGTGCCAGCAGCCCAGAAACTAGTACCACAGATACGCAGTATTTT.

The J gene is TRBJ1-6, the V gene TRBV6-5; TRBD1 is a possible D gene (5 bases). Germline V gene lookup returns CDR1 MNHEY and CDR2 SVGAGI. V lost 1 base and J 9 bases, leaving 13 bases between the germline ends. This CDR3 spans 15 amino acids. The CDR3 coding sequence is TGTGCCAGCAGTTACTACGGGGGGTCAGGTTCACCCCTCCACTTT. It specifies CASSYYGGSGSPLHF.

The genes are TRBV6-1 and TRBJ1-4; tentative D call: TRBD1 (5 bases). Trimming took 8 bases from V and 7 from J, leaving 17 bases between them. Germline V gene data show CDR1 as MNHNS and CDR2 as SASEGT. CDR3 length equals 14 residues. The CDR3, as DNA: TGTGCCAGCGCCCGCCTCTCGAGGGGTGAAAAACTGTTTTTT. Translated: CASARLSRGEKLFF.